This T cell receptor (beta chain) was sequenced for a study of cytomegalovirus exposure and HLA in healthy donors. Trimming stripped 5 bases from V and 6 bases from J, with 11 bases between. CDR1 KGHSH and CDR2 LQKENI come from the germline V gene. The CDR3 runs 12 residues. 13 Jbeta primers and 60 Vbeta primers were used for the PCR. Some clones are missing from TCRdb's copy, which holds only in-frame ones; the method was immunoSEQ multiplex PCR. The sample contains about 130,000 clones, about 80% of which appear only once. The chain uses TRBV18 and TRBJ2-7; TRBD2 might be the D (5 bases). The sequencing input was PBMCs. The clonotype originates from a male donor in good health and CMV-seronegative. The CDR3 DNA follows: TGTGCCAGCTCAATCTCCGAGGGCGAGCAGTACTTC. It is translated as CASSISEGEQYF.